This is a list of T cell receptor beta chains from one sample in a study of cytomegalovirus exposure and HLA in healthy donors. Using immunoSEQ multiplex PCR, the repertoire was profiled, and TCRdb retains in-frame clones only, with some absent. The sample carries about 180,000 clones, roughly 78% recorded once. Specimen: PBMCs. The source is a woman aged 50 to 60 in good health and CMV-seropositive. The CDR3 runs from the conserved cysteine through the conserved F or W. Fields, in order: clone size, D gene, V gene, J gene, CDR3 DNA, CDR3 protein. A D gene is named only where the DNA matches it firmly. The listing skips clone size in some rows; elsewhere it reads once, few, many or a size class.

>NA|TRBD1|TRBV5-1|TRBJ2-3
TGCGCCAGCAGCCCTGGACAGGAAACAGATACGCAGTATTTT
CASSPGQETDTQYF
>NA|TRBD1|TRBV4-1|TRBJ1-2
TGCGCCAGCAGCCAAGGGACAGGGAGGGACTATGGCTACACCTTC
CASSQGTGRDYGYTF
>NA|NA|TRBV5-1|TRBJ1-2
TGCGCCAGCAGCTTGAATGAGGGGGATGGCTACACCTTC
CASSLNEGDGYTF
>NA|NA|TRBV5-1|TRBJ2-5
TGCGCCAGCAGCTTGTCAGGGGATCAAGAGACCCAGTACTTC
CASSLSGDQETQYF
>NA|TRBD1|TRBV6-5|TRBJ2-3
TGTGCCAGCAGTTACAGGGGGCCGGAAGATACGCAGTATTTT
CASSYRGPEDTQYF
>once|TRBD1|TRBV18|TRBJ1-3
TGTGCCAGCTCGCGCCCTTCGACAGGGTCCGGAAACACCATATATTTT
CASSRPSTGSGNTIYF
>NA|NA|TRBV29-1|TRBJ1-1
TGCAGCGTTAGGCCTTTGGGGGGCACTGAAGCTTTCTTT
CSVRPLGGTEAFF
>NA|NA|TRBV21-1|TRBJ1-5
TGTGCCAGCAGCTACAGGGGATATAGCAATCAGCCCCAGCATTTT
CASSYRGYSNQPQHF
>NA|NA|TRBV10-2|TRBJ2-1
TGCGCCAGCAGTCGACTTTCTTACCTCCCCACTGAGCAGTTCTTC
CASSRLSYLPTEQFF
>NA|TRBD1|TRBV4-2|TRBJ1-4
TGTGCCAGCAGCCACCCGGGACAGGGAGGTGAAAAACTGTTTTTT
CASSHPGQGGEKLFF
>NA|NA|TRBV19|TRBJ1-4
TGTGCCAGCCCCCCGGGGGATGAAAAACTGTTTTTT
CASPPGDEKLFF
>NA|TRBD1|TRBV5-4|TRBJ2-7
TGTGCCAGCAGCTTTTACCCTACAGGGGTGTACGAGCAGTACTTC
CASSFYPTGVYEQYF
>NA|TRBD1|TRBV7-9|TRBJ1-1
TGTGCCAGCAGCTTCCCAACAGGGGGCGTCACTGAAGCTTTCTTT
CASSFPTGGVTEAFF
>NA|TRBD2|TRBV5-6|TRBJ2-3
TGTGCCAGCAGCTCGGGACTAGCGGGGGCCACAGATACGCAGTATTTT
CASSSGLAGATDTQYF
>NA|TRBD1|TRBV2|TRBJ1-5
TGTGCCAGCAGATATGGACAGGGAGGTCAACAGCCCCAGCATTTT
CASRYGQGGQQPQHF
>NA|NA|TRBV5-1|TRBJ2-7
TGCGCCAGCAGCTTTCCAGGATCCTACGAGCAGTACTTC
CASSFPGSYEQYF
>NA|TRBD2|TRBV2|TRBJ2-7
TGTGCCAGCAGGACCCCGACTAGCGGGGGGGCGTCTGAGCAGTACTTC
CASRTPTSGGASEQYF
>NA|NA|TRBV7-3|TRBJ1-1
TGTGCCAGCAGCTTACTCCCAACCGGGACTGAAGCTTTCTTT
CASSLLPTGTEAFF
>NA|NA|TRBV2|TRBJ2-7
TGTGCCAGCAGTGAAATCTACGAGCAGTACTTC
CASSEIYEQYF
>few|TRBD1|TRBV10-3|TRBJ1-5
TGTGCCATCAGAGGACAGGGAAGTCAGCCCCAGCATTTT
CAIRGQGSQPQHF
>NA|NA|TRBV5-6|TRBJ2-7
TGTGCCAGCAGATCTAGCTCCTACGAGCAGTACTTC
CASRSSSYEQYF
>NA|NA|TRBV7-9|TRBJ2-3
TGTTCCAGCAGCATACTAGTGAACACAGATACGCAGTATTTT
CSSSILVNTDTQYF
>NA|NA|TRBV4-1|TRBJ2-1
TGCGCCAGCAGCCAAGAGTGGGCTTACTGGGCCGACAATGAGCAGTTCTTC
CASSQEWAYWADNEQFF
>few|NA|TRBV7-3|TRBJ1-5
TGTGCCAGCAGCTCCTTAAAAATACCCCAGCATTTT
CASSSLKIPQHF
>few|NA|TRBV19|TRBJ1-3
TGTGCCAGTAGACTGGGAAACACCATATATTTT
CASRLGNTIYF
>NA|NA|TRBV11-2|TRBJ2-3
TGTGCCAGCAGCTTAGAAGTAGCAGATACGCAGTATTTT
CASSLEVADTQYF
>NA|TRBD2|TRBV4-1|TRBJ2-3
TGCGCCAGCAGCAAGGCCCCAGGAGGGAGGGGCACAGATACGCAGTATTTT
CASSKAPGGRGTDTQYF
>NA|NA|TRBV9|TRBJ1-1
TGTGCCAGCAGCGCGGGATCAAATGAAGCTTTCTTT
CASSAGSNEAFF
>NA|NA|TRBV6-4|TRBJ1-5
TGTGCCAGCAGTGACTCAAACATTAGCAATCAGCCCCAGCATTTT
CASSDSNISNQPQHF
>NA|NA|TRBV6-5|TRBJ2-5
TGTGCCAGCAGAGTCTATATGACAGGCCAAGAGACCCAGTACTTC
CASRVYMTGQETQYF
>NA|NA|TRBV5-1|TRBJ1-1
TGCGCCAGCAGCTTGCGGGGGACTTCCATGAACACTGAAGCTTTCTTT
CASSLRGTSMNTEAFF
>NA|TRBD2|TRBV13|TRBJ2-3
TGTGCCAGCAGCCTACCTTGGGGCGGGGGTTTGGCAGATACGCAGTATTTT
CASSLPWGGGLADTQYF
>few|NA|TRBV27|TRBJ2-1
TGTGCCAGCAGTCTAGAGGGACTAACAGGGAATGAGCAGTTCTTC
CASSLEGLTGNEQFF
>NA|NA|TRBV5-1|TRBJ2-7
TGCGCCAGCAGCTTTCCAGGCTCCTACGAGCAGTACTTC
CASSFPGSYEQYF
>NA|NA|TRBV7-9|TRBJ2-3
TGTGCCAGCGGCCCTGGGACTCCGGCAGATACGCAGTATTTT
CASGPGTPADTQYF
>NA|TRBD1|TRBV5-4|TRBJ1-3
TGTGCCAGCAGCCCCGGGACAGCCAACTCTGGAAACACCATATATTTT
CASSPGTANSGNTIYF
>NA|TRBD2|TRBV6-5|TRBJ2-1
TGTGCCAGCAGCCGCCCGGGACTAGCGGACAATGAGCAGTTCTTC
CASSRPGLADNEQFF
>NA|NA|TRBV7-3|TRBJ2-1
TGTGCCAGCAGCCGTACAGGGTGGTCAGACAATGAGCAGTTCTTC
CASSRTGWSDNEQFF
>NA|NA|TRBV18|TRBJ1-2
TGTGCCAGCTCACCAGGCAGAAACTATGGCTACACCTTC
CASSPGRNYGYTF
>few|NA|TRBV5-1|TRBJ2-2
TGCGCCAGCAGCTTTTGGGGGGGGCAGAGCACCGGGGAGCTGTTTTTT
CASSFWGGQSTGELFF
>once|NA|TRBV6-1|TRBJ2-3
TGTGCCAGCAGAATACAGGGCCCCAGCACAGATACGCAGTATTTT
CASRIQGPSTDTQYF
>few|TRBD1|TRBV6-1|TRBJ1-2
TGTGCCAGCAGTGAAGGTTCGGGACAGGGCTATGGCTACACCTTC
CASSEGSGQGYGYTF
>few|NA|TRBV25-1|TRBJ2-3
TGTGCCAGCAGTGAATCTACCGGGGGAATCGCAGATACGCAGTATTTT
CASSESTGGIADTQYF
>NA|TRBD1|TRBV11-2|TRBJ2-5
TGTGCCAGCAGCTTAGAAGGGGACAGCAAGGTGGAGACCCAGTACTTC
CASSLEGDSKVETQYF
>NA|NA|TRBV6-1|TRBJ1-2
TGTGCCAGCAGTGAAACGGAACTTCTGAGGTGGCCTAACTATGGCTACACCTTC
CASSETELLRWPNYGYTF
>NA|NA|TRBV30|TRBJ2-3
TGTGCCTGGAGTGTAGGACAGTCTTCTAACACAGATACGCAGTATTTT
CAWSVGQSSNTDTQYF